These T cell receptor beta chains were read from a single sample in a study of cytomegalovirus exposure and HLA in healthy donors. Sequencing was performed with immunoSEQ multiplex PCR; in TCRdb, only in-frame clones are kept and a portion is missing. The profile shows roughly 220,000 clones, roughly 88% of them singletons. Sequenced input: PBMCs. The origin of the receptors is a woman under 40 in good health and CMV-seropositive. The CDR3 runs from the conserved cysteine through the conserved F or W. Fields, in order: D gene, V gene, J gene, clone size, CDR3 DNA, CDR3 protein. A D gene is named only where the DNA matches it firmly. The size field is filled for only some rows; it gives once, few, many or a size class.

>TRBD2|TRBV2|TRBJ2-7|NA
TGTGCCAGCAGTGAAGGGATTAGCGGGATTTACGAGCAGTACTTC
CASSEGISGIYEQYF
>TRBD1|TRBV30|TRBJ1-2|NA
TGTGCCTGGAGTGCCCGGGACAGGGAGATCTATGGCTACACCTTC
CAWSARDREIYGYTF
>NA|TRBV6-5|TRBJ1-1|NA
TGTGCCAGCAGTTACGGGCAGATTAACACTGAAGCTTTCTTT
CASSYGQINTEAFF
>TRBD2|TRBV5-4|TRBJ2-7|NA
TGTGCCAGCAGCTCGGGTAGCGGGAGCCTCTACGAGCAGTACTTC
CASSSGSGSLYEQYF
>NA|TRBV5-1|TRBJ2-4|NA
TGCGCCAGCAGCTTGGCCAGGGTCGAGGACATTCAGTACTTC
CASSLARVEDIQYF
>NA|TRBV29-1|TRBJ2-5|NA
TGCAGCGTTGTGGGGGCAGGGGGAGGAGAGACCCAGTACTTC
CSVVGAGGGETQYF
>NA|TRBV5-6|TRBJ2-2|NA
TGTGCCAGCAGCTTGGGGGTCCCCGGGGAGCTGTTTTTT
CASSLGVPGELFF
>NA|TRBV28|TRBJ2-7|NA
TGTGCCAGCAGCCCTCCGGGGGGCCTATTCTACGAGCAGTACTTC
CASSPPGGLFYEQYF
>TRBD1|TRBV6-1|TRBJ1-2|NA
TGTGCCAGCAGAGCCCCGGGACAGGGCCTCTATGGCTACACCTTC
CASRAPGQGLYGYTF
>TRBD2|TRBV27|TRBJ2-7|NA
TGTGCCAGCAGTCTACAACTTAGGAGCGGGAGTGCCCCCTACGAGCAGTACTTC
CASSLQLRSGSAPYEQYF
>NA|TRBV27|TRBJ2-1|once
TGTGCCAGCAGAGTGGCTAGCAACAATGAGCAGTTCTTC
CASRVASNNEQFF
>NA|TRBV29-1|TRBJ1-3|NA
TGCAGCGTTGAGGGAAGGGCCGGAGGGCAAAACACCATATATTTT
CSVEGRAGGQNTIYF
>TRBD1|TRBV4-2|TRBJ1-3|NA
TGTGCCAGCAGCCAAAGAGGGACAGTAAACACCATATATTTT
CASSQRGTVNTIYF
>NA|TRBV21-1|TRBJ2-5|few
TGTGCCACGGGAGAGACCCAGTACTTC
CATGETQYF
>NA|TRBV10-1|TRBJ2-2|NA
TGCGCCAGCAGCCTGCCGGGGGCCGAGAACACCGGGGAGCTGTTTTTT
CASSLPGAENTGELFF
>TRBD1|TRBV5-1|TRBJ1-2|NA
TGCGCCAGCAGCTCTGACAGGGACTATGGCTACACCTTC
CASSSDRDYGYTF